What follows is one T cell receptor beta chain and its context. Repertoires were generated with immunoSEQ multiplex PCR, while TCRdb's copy carries only in-frame clones and drops some. The sample records 200,000 to 250,000 clones, 80% to 90% being singletons. The data originate from a study of blood T cell repertoires in COVID-19. Study background: The study drew acute and convalescent COVID-19 samples from the United States, Italy and Spain. Sources were T cells, B-cell-depleted T cells, or PBMCs; the material itself was cDNA or gDNA.

Trimming stripped 6 bases from V and 8 bases from J, with 13 bases between. This CDR3 has 13 amino acids. Germline V CDR1 and CDR2: MDHEN, SYDVKM. This TCR derives from a woman aged 80 or over with COVID-19, enrolled during active disease. The sequenced sample consisted of peripheral blood. The J gene is TRBJ1-4, the V gene TRBV28; D unclear. In DNA, the CDR3 is TGTGCCAGCAGCCCCAACTGGCGGGAAAAACTGTTTTTT. It translates to CASSPNWREKLFF. Full variable domain (remainder filled in from reference TRBV28 and TRBJ1-4): DVKVTQSSRYLVKRTGEKVFLECVQDMDHENMFWYRQDPGLGLRLIYFSYDVKMKEKGDIPEGYSVSREKKERFSLILESASTNQTSMYLCASSPNWREKLFFGSGTQLSVL.